This TCR beta chain emerged from a study of T cell changes during pregnancy in multiple sclerosis (dated by TCRdb to the late 2010s). In terms of the full investigation: In women with multiple sclerosis, the researchers looked at how the T cell repertoire shifted as pregnancy progressed.

Receptors were amplified or captured by the immunoSEQ multiplex PCR assay. TCRdb provides this immuneACCESS table in a form limited to in-frame rearrangements. Some clones are lacking; in checked studies, under half of them reflect an unresolved V gene, and why the rest are absent is not known. The sample includes tens of thousands of clones, with 75% to 95% observed a single time. More than 0.4% of the sample rests with the top ten. The CDR3 starts with the cysteine, ends with the phenylalanine, and has 20 residues. CDR3 DNA only is kept here, 60 bases in frame from base 1. The germline V gene supplies CDR1 MNHNS and CDR2 SASEGT. Trimming removed 2 bases from V and 3 bases from J, leaving 29 bases between the germline ends. A word on this clone: Its antigen remains unidentified. No much larger clone is present one base from it, and per-base qualities are unavailable.

The rearranged segments are TRBV6-1 and TRBJ2-7; the D gene is perhaps TRBD2, from 7 matching bases. The TCR was taken from a female donor with multiple sclerosis, enrolled in a pregnancy study. This specimen was CD4+ T cells from peripheral blood mononuclear cells, taken before pregnancy. For the CDR3, the sequence is CASSEWGSIGAGARSYEQYF. The DNA sequence is TGTGCCAGCAGTGAATGGGGGAGTATTGGCGCGGGGGCGCGGAGCTACGAGCAGTACTTC.